The T cell receptor (beta chain) described here comes from a study of post-analysis software for immune sequencing data. Overall study context: There were relapsing-remitting, secondary progressive and progressive-relapsing multiple sclerosis among the disease courses included.

Germline loops: CDR1 MNHEY, CDR2 SVGEGT. The CDR3 has 12 amino acids. Trimming cost V 8 bases and J 7 bases, with 15 bases left between them. General observations from the study: There was significantly lower normalized Chao1 diversity in multiple sclerosis patients than in controls. Patients showed TRBV5-6, TRBV5-1 and TRBV20-1 among a few TRBV segments more frequent than in controls.

Comment on this clonotype: Its antigen remains unidentified.

TCR beta cDNA libraries included unique molecular identifiers. Between about 0.85 and 10 million T cells gave rise to some 470,000 cDNA molecules. TCRdb re-called the PCR reads with MiXCR, one entry per CDR3 protein. This repertoire shows about 540,000 distinct CDR3 sequences, around a third found once; its top ten account for around 5.9%. Sample: blood. The clonotype originates from a girl aged 2-17 years with multiple sclerosis. The chain links TRBV6-2 or TRBV6-3 to TRBJ2-7; D may be TRBD2 (7 bases). The CDR3 loop is CASHAGAREQYF. As DNA, the CDR3 is TGTGCCAGCCATGCGGGGGCGAGGGAGCAGTACTTC.